Below, 19 T cell receptor beta chains from the same sample are listed, as sequenced in a study of shared clonotypes between healthy human individuals. Here immunoSEQ multiplex PCR was the method, and the copy in TCRdb shows in-frame clones only, minus some. Among around 2,100,000 clones listed, about 95% were seen once. Terminally differentiated effector memory CD45RA+ cells were excluded by CCR7 positive selection of CD45RO-negative cells. Sequences were obtained from naive CD8+ T cells sorted from blood. The source is a man between 18 and 35 years old in good health.

The chain carries TRBV5-1 and TRBJ2-1; D is ambiguous. Trimming took off 3 bases at V and 7 bases at J, with 17 bases between the two ends. The CDR3 is made up of 15 amino acids. CDR1 is SGHRS, CDR2 YFSETQ, per germline. Here the CDR3 reads CASSSRAPFKNEQFF. For the CDR3, the DNA is TGCGCCAGCAGCTCTCGGGCCCCTTTTAAGAATGAGCAGTTCTTC.

V is TRBV2 and J is TRBJ2-5; D call uncertain. The CDR3 contains 13 residues. The germline CDR1 and CDR2 sequences are SNHLY and FYNNEI. The germline V and J ends were trimmed by 1 base and 4 bases, with 7 bases remaining between them. The CDR3 sequence: CASSEVRPETQYF. The CDR3 coding sequence is TGTGCCAGCAGTGAAGTTAGGCCAGAGACCCAGTACTTC. The variable domain in full, completed from reference TRBV2 and TRBJ2-5, reads EPEVTQTPSHQVTQMGQEVILRCVPISNHLYFYWYRQILGQKVEFLVSFYNNEISEKSEIFDDQFSVERPDGSNFTLKIRSTKLEDSAMYFCASSEVRPETQYFGPGTRLLVL.

This chain uses TRBV11-2 with TRBJ1-2; 9 nucleotides match TRBD1. The CDR3 consists of 15 residues. CDR1 is SGHAT and CDR2 is FQNNGV in the germline V gene. With 4 bases clipped from V and 4 bases from J, the junction kept 7 bases outside the gene matches. CDR3 residues: CASSSRTGEAYGYTF. The CDR3 region has the DNA TGTGCCAGCAGCTCCCGGACAGGGGAAGCCTATGGCTACACCTTC.

The chain has TRBV18 and TRBJ2-7, with D perhaps matching TRBD1 or TRBD2 (5 bases each). V was pared by 4 bases and J by 4 bases, with 23 bases between. Germline V gene sequence: CDR1 KGHSH, CDR2 LQKENI. The CDR3 spans 17 residues. The CDR3 nucleotides read TGTGCCAGCTCACTCCCCTTCGATGAGGGGTACACATACGAGCAGTACTTC. This encodes CASSLPFDEGYTYEQYF.

This sequence joins TRBV12-5 and TRBJ2-7; D not resolved. Germline loops: CDR1 LGHNT, CDR2 FRNRAP. The CDR3 is 13 amino acids. Trimming cost V 3 bases and J 0 bases, with 6 bases left between them. The CDR3 region is CASGFSVSYEQYF. DNA for the CDR3: TGTGCTAGTGGTTTTAGTGTCTCCTACGAGCAGTACTTC.

The gene calls are TRBV7-9 and TRBJ1-1; D is uncertain. Germline V gene lookup returns CDR1 SEHNR and CDR2 FQNEAQ (reference sequence). The V and J ends lost 5 bases and 14 bases respectively, with 21 bases between them. The CDR3 extends over 13 amino acids. The CDR3 bases are TGTGCCAGCAGCCCACCTTGGAGAAGGGAGTGGTTCTTT. It yields the protein CASSPPWRREWFF. Filled out from reference TRBV7-9 and TRBJ1-1, the complete variable domain reads DTGVSQNPRHKITKRGQNVTFRCDPISEHNRLYWYRQTLGQGPEFLTYFQNEAQLEKSRLLSDRFSAERPKGSFSTLEIQRTEQGDSAMYLCASSPPWRREWFFGQGTRLTVV.

A word on this clone: Other nucleotide sequences from this sample produce the same CDR3. The chain joins TRBV27 to TRBJ2-7; weak D call: TRBD2 (5 bases). The germline V gene has CDR1 MNHEY and CDR2 SMNVEV (reference sequence). The CDR3 is 14 amino acids. The V end was cut by 3 bases, the J end by 0 bases, with 9 bases between. The CDR3 DNA follows: TGTGCCAGCAGTTTCGTGGGGAGCTCCTACGAGCAGTACTTC. It is translated as CASSFVGSSYEQYF.

The V gene is TRBV27, the J gene TRBJ2-7, with D possibly matching TRBD2 (6 bases). Germline V CDR1 and CDR2: MNHEY, SMNVEV (reference sequence). V lost 3 bases and J 2 bases, leaving 17 bases between the germline ends. The CDR3 totals 16 residues. DNA for the CDR3: TGTGCCAGCAGTTTGGGATGGGGCGGGAAGGCCTACGAGCAGTACTTC. This codes for CASSLGWGGKAYEQYF.

The chain combines TRBV28 with TRBJ1-2, with a weak D call TRBD1 (6 bases). V lost 6 bases and J 4 bases, leaving 18 bases between the germline ends. Germline CDR1 reads MDHEN; CDR2 reads SYDVKM. The CDR3 extends over 15 amino acids. In DNA, the CDR3 is TGTGCCAGCAGGGGAAGGGGGGATCCCACCTATGGCTACACCTTC. As protein: CASRGRGDPTYGYTF.

The chain links TRBV30 to TRBJ2-7, with 8 bases identical to TRBD1. The length of the CDR3 is 12 residues. The ends lost 7 bases at V and 6 bases at J; junction bases unmatched: 8. Germline values: CDR1 GTSNPN, CDR2 SVGIG (reference sequence). CDR3 region: CASSRGPGEQYF. The CDR3 bases are TGTGCCTCCAGCAGGGGGCCGGGCGAGCAGTACTTC.

This clone was observed a single time. V usage is TRBV13 and J usage is TRBJ2-5; a weak D match, TRBD2 (7 bases). The CDR3 is made up of 13 amino acids. Germline CDR1 and CDR2: PRHDT and FYEKMQ (reference sequence). V was clipped by 4 bases and J by 5 bases, with 11 bases between them. The CDR3 reads CASSSGRGETQYF. The CDR3 DNA sequence: TGTGCCAGCAGCTCAGGGAGGGGGGAGACCCAGTACTTC.

This chain joins TRBV27 and TRBJ2-7, with D uncertain. The germline CDR1 and CDR2 sequences are MNHEY and SMNVEV (reference sequence). Trimming stripped 0 bases from V and 4 bases from J, with 16 bases between. There are 16 residues in the CDR3. The CDR3 here is CASSLSVGPNLYEQYF. The CDR3 DNA reads TGTGCCAGCAGTTTATCGGTGGGTCCCAACCTATACGAGCAGTACTTC.

The chain has TRBV28 and TRBJ2-2; D is perhaps TRBD2 (6 bases). With 11 bases removed from V and 1 base from J, the gap between germline ends came to 14 bases. The CDR3 is 14 residues long. Looked up from germline, CDR1 is MDHEN and CDR2 is SYDVKM. CDR3 nucleotide sequence: TGTGCCGGAGGGTCGGCCGAGAACACCGGGGAGCTGTTTTTT. As protein: CAGGSAENTGELFF.

This chain uses TRBV7-6 with TRBJ2-2; 7 nucleotides align to TRBD2. With 5 bases clipped from V and 2 bases from J, the junction kept 8 bases outside the gene matches. This CDR3 has 16 amino acids. Looked up from germline, CDR1 is SGHVS and CDR2 is FNYEAQ. CDR3 DNA sequence: TGTGCCAGCAGCCCACTCACTAGCGCAAACACCGGGGAGCTGTTTTTT. Translating gives CASSPLTSANTGELFF. The entire variable domain, with the rest obtained from reference TRBV7-6 and TRBJ2-2, is as follows: GAGVSQSPRYKVTKRGQDVALRCDPISGHVSLYWYRQALGQGPEFLTYFNYEAQQDKSGLPNDRFSAERPEGSISTLTIQRTEQRDSAMYRCASSPLTSANTGELFFGEGSRLTVL.

CDR3 nucleotides: TGTGCCAGCAGCTTAGCGAAGATAGCGGGGCACTCCTACGAGCAGTACTTC. Amino acids: CASSLAKIAGHSYEQYF. The chain recombines TRBV7-4 with TRBJ2-7; TRBD2 matches 8 bases. This CDR3 spans 17 amino acids. The germline V gene has CDR1 SGHVT and CDR2 SQSDAQ. Unmatched junction bases numbered 7, after V lost 0 bases and J lost 0 bases. The full variable domain, with the rest looked up from reference TRBV7-4 and TRBJ2-7, is GAGVSQSPRYKVAKRGRDVALRCDSISGHVTLYWYRQTLGQGSEVLTYSQSDAQRDKSGRPSGRFSAERPERSVSTLKIQRTEQGDSAVYLCASSLAKIAGHSYEQYFGPGTRLTVT.

As regards this clone: Other nucleotide sequences from this sample produce the same CDR3. This chain uses TRBV9 with TRBJ2-7; D is unclear. The germline V and J ends were trimmed by 0 bases and 2 bases, with 6 bases remaining between them. The CDR3 extends over 13 amino acids. Germline CDR1 is SGDLS and CDR2 is YYNGEE. The CDR3 loop reads CASSVEPAYEQYF. The CDR3, as DNA: TGTGCCAGCAGCGTAGAGCCCGCCTACGAGCAGTACTTC.

V gene TRBV5-6 combines with J gene TRBJ2-1; no clear D. The germline V and J ends were trimmed by 3 bases and 6 bases, with 10 bases remaining between them. Per the germline V gene, CDR1 is SGHDT and CDR2 is YYEEEE. The length of the CDR3 is 13 residues. The DNA of the CDR3 is TGTGCCAGCAGCTCACTACTCCTCAATGAGCAGTTCTTC. Translating gives CASSSLLLNEQFF.

The rearrangement uses TRBV7-3 and TRBJ2-1; no reliable D call. CDR1 is SGHTA and CDR2 is FQGTGA in the germline V gene. V was shortened by 3 bases and J by 6 bases, with 9 bases between the two germline ends. The CDR3 loop spans 13 amino acids. This CDR3 is CASSFTGLNEQFF. The CDR3 nucleotides are TGTGCCAGCAGCTTCACCGGGCTCAATGAGCAGTTCTTC.

The V and J genes are TRBV29-1 and TRBJ1-1; D is unresolved. This CDR3 is built from 15 residues. Looked up from germline, CDR1 is SQVTM and CDR2 is ANQGSEA. Trimming removed 0 bases at V and 5 bases at J, with 16 bases between. CDR3 sequence reads: CSVEDQRGGGTEAFF. CDR3 bases: TGCAGCGTTGAAGATCAGCGGGGTGGAGGTACTGAAGCTTTCTTT. The full variable domain, with the rest looked up from reference TRBV29-1 and TRBJ1-1, is SAVISQKPSRDICQRGTSLTIQCQVDSQVTMMFWYRQQPGQSLTLIATANQGSEATYESGFVIDKFPISRPNLTFSTLTVSNMSPEDSSIYLCSVEDQRGGGTEAFFGQGTRLTVV.